This T cell receptor beta chain was sequenced during a study of T-cell reconstitution after alpha-beta-depleted transplantation in children. Study-wide findings and caveats: Newly generated T cells supplied most T-cell counts and diversity one year post-transplant. Some patients owed their high day-60 TCRbeta diversity to surviving recipient T cells and thymic progenitors. Expanded graft clones, several hundred of them, were reportedly the source of alpha-beta T cells about two months after transplant.

This clonotype was seen many times. Its target is unknown. Library preparation (for TCRbeta) was performed with unique molecular identifiers. TCRdb analysed the PCR reads with MiXCR anew, one entry per CDR3 protein. The table includes roughly 250,000 distinct CDR3 sequences, 6.5% to 10% detected once. The sequence was collected from a male patient younger than 18 who had a stem cell transplant for acute lymphoblastic leukemia, so the T cells may come from the graft donor. This specimen was PBMCs, mostly from graft donor cells, taken 180 days after TCRalphabeta/CD19-depleted stem cell transplant.

For the CDR3, the DNA is TGTGCCAGCAGCGCGGGACTAGCGGGAGTCTGGAAGACCCAGTACTTC. Protein product: CASSAGLAGVWKTQYF. V and J are TRBV9 and TRBJ2-5; 14 nucleotides line up with TRBD2. The CDR3 has 16 residues. Germline CDR1 SGDLS, CDR2 YYNGEE. V was pared by 3 bases and J by 6 bases, with 7 bases of the junction left unmatched.